The rows below give T cell receptor beta chains drawn from one sample of a study of identical twins. TCRdb reprocessed the 5' RACE reads via MiXCR and lists one record per CDR3 protein. This sample has hundreds of thousands of distinct CDR3 sequences; 8.6% occur once, and the top ten carry roughly 0.9%. Separately, the same data were catalogued under a study of yellow fever vaccine responses in identical twins.

Sequenced: PBMCs. The receptors were sampled from a woman in her late teens or twenties in good health. CDR3s include the opening cysteine and the closing phenylalanine or tryptophan. Each record gives: V gene, J gene, clone size, D gene, CDR3 protein, CDR3 DNA. A D gene is named only where the DNA matches it firmly. Size tells how often a clone was seen (once, few, many) or the class of an expanded clone, and some rows leave it out.

V gene: TRBV6-5; J gene: TRBJ2-3; clone size: -; D gene: TRBD2; CDR3 protein: CASSYPMGGGNTDTQYF; CDR3 DNA: TGTGCCAGCAGCTATCCTATGGGGGGGGGAAACACAGATACGCAGTATTTT
V gene: TRBV7-9; J gene: TRBJ2-1; clone size: few; D gene: -; CDR3 protein: CASSLVSPHLDWDEQFF; CDR3 DNA: TGTGCCAGCAGCTTAGTTTCCCCCCACTTAGATTGGGATGAGCAGTTCTTC
V gene: TRBV5-1; J gene: TRBJ2-7; clone size: -; D gene: TRBD2; CDR3 protein: CASSVTSGVGYEQYF; CDR3 DNA: TGCGCCAGCAGCGTTACTAGCGGCGTAGGCTACGAGCAGTACTTC
V gene: TRBV29-1; J gene: TRBJ1-1; clone size: many; D gene: -; CDR3 protein: CSALDTEAFF; CDR3 DNA: TGCAGCGCCCTGGACACTGAAGCTTTCTTT
V gene: TRBV24-1; J gene: TRBJ2-3; clone size: few; D gene: TRBD1; CDR3 protein: CATSDAGQGLVDTQYF; CDR3 DNA: TGTGCCACCAGTGATGCCGGACAGGGGCTGGTAGATACGCAGTATTTT
V gene: TRBV7-9; J gene: TRBJ2-6; clone size: many; D gene: -; CDR3 protein: CASSLVGPRSGANVLTF; CDR3 DNA: TGTGCCAGCAGCTTAGTAGGACCGCGCTCTGGGGCCAACGTCCTGACTTTC
V gene: TRBV7-8; J gene: TRBJ2-1; clone size: few; D gene: -; CDR3 protein: CASSFAPGPGLQYNEQFF; CDR3 DNA: TGTGCCAGCAGCTTCGCCCCCGGTCCGGGACTCCAATACAATGAGCAGTTCTTC
V gene: TRBV27; J gene: TRBJ2-7; clone size: few; D gene: -; CDR3 protein: CASSSDSAIHEQYF; CDR3 DNA: TGTGCCAGCAGTTCGGACAGCGCGATACACGAGCAGTACTTC
V gene: TRBV20-1; J gene: TRBJ1-2; clone size: few; D gene: -; CDR3 protein: CSARDYNRTYGYTF; CDR3 DNA: TGCAGTGCTAGAGATTACAACAGAACCTATGGCTACACCTTC
V gene: TRBV7-2; J gene: TRBJ2-2; clone size: few; D gene: TRBD2; CDR3 protein: CASSLASSGTGTGELFF; CDR3 DNA: TGTGCCAGCAGCTTAGCGTCTAGCGGGACGGGCACCGGGGAGCTGTTTTTT
V gene: TRBV19; J gene: TRBJ1-5; clone size: -; D gene: TRBD1; CDR3 protein: CASSSSGGKAEPQHF; CDR3 DNA: TGTGCCAGTAGTTCCTCAGGGGGCAAAGCGGAGCCCCAGCATTTT
V gene: TRBV12-3/TRBV12-4; J gene: TRBJ1-1; clone size: many; D gene: -; CDR3 protein: CASAPYTEAFF; CDR3 DNA: TGTGCCAGCGCCCCCTACACTGAAGCTTTCTTT
V gene: TRBV24-1; J gene: TRBJ2-5; clone size: -; D gene: TRBD2; CDR3 protein: CATSDSGTRETQYF; CDR3 DNA: TGTGCCACCAGTGATTCCGGGACTAGGGAGACCCAGTACTTC
V gene: TRBV6-5; J gene: TRBJ2-3; clone size: few; D gene: -; CDR3 protein: CASSHIDTQYF; CDR3 DNA: TGTGCCAGCAGCCATATAGATACGCAGTATTTT
V gene: TRBV4-1; J gene: TRBJ1-5; clone size: once; D gene: TRBD1; CDR3 protein: CASSPRQGAGQPQHF; CDR3 DNA: TGCGCCAGCAGCCCCAGACAGGGGGCAGGTCAGCCCCAGCATTTT
V gene: TRBV9; J gene: TRBJ1-6; clone size: few; D gene: -; CDR3 protein: CASSAGGRGNSPLHF; CDR3 DNA: TGTGCCAGCAGCGCAGGTGGGCGGGGGAATTCACCCCTCCACTTT
V gene: TRBV6-4; J gene: TRBJ2-7; clone size: few; D gene: TRBD1; CDR3 protein: CASPEGTDYEQYF; CDR3 DNA: TGTGCCAGCCCCGAAGGGACAGACTACGAGCAGTACTTC
V gene: TRBV29-1; J gene: TRBJ1-2; clone size: few; D gene: TRBD1; CDR3 protein: CSVESRQGAEGYTF; CDR3 DNA: TGCAGCGTTGAGTCGCGACAGGGGGCAGAAGGCTACACCTTC